The 11 T cell receptor beta chains given below trace back to one sample, sequenced in a study of blood T cell repertoires in COVID-19. The table came from immunoSEQ multiplex PCR; TCRdb's copy has only in-frame clones and leaves some out. The table includes 250,000 to 400,000 clones, roughly nine tenths detected once. The sample was peripheral blood. Receptor source: a woman younger than 45 with COVID-19, enrolled during active disease.

The chain employs TRBV7-9 and TRBJ2-3; no definite D call. This CDR3 comprises 12 residues. The V and J ends lost 8 bases and 1 base respectively, with 7 bases between them. Germline V gene sequence: CDR1 SEHNR, CDR2 FQNEAQ (reference sequence). Here the CDR3 DNA reads TGTGCCAGCGGCCACCGCACAGATACGCAGTATTTT. Protein: CASGHRTDTQYF.

The CDR3 sequence is CASSPMTGAGNTIYF. CDR3 nucleotide sequence: TGTGCCAGCAGTCCTATGACAGGGGCTGGAAACACCATATATTTT. V gene TRBV6-5 combines with J gene TRBJ1-3; TRBD1 matches at 8 bases. CDR1 is MNHEY, CDR2 SVGAGI, per germline. V lost 5 bases and J lost 2; bases outside the gene matches: 5. CDR3 length: 15 residues.

The chain is built from TRBV6-5 and TRBJ2-4, with TRBD1 matching 10 bases. The CDR3 runs 15 residues. Trimming at V came to 4 bases and at J to 8 bases, leaving 8 bases not matched to a gene. The germline gives CDR1 MNHEY, CDR2 SVGAGI. CDR3 bases: TGTGCCAGCAGTTCAATCCGGGACAGGGGTTACATTCAGTACTTC. Protein sequence: CASSSIRDRGYIQYF.

The chain has TRBV10-2 and TRBJ1-1, with TRBD1 matching 8 bases. The CDR3 consists of 16 residues. Germline V gives CDR1 WSHSY, CDR2 SAAADI. Unmatched junction bases numbered 18, after V lost 5 bases and J lost 10 bases. The DNA of the CDR3 is TGCGCCAGCAGTCAACTAGTGACAGGGGCGGTGTGGCGAGCTTTCTTT. Its protein product is CASSQLVTGAVWRAFF.

The chain links TRBV11-2 to TRBJ2-1, with TRBD2 matching 10 bases. CDR1 is SGHAT, CDR2 FQNNGV, per germline. The CDR3 totals 18 residues. With 4 bases clipped from V and 9 bases from J, the junction kept 18 bases outside the gene matches. The CDR3 DNA reads TGTGCCAGCAGCTGGGGGGGGCTAGCGGGAGTTTACCACGGTGAGCAGTTCTTC. This translates into CASSWGGLAGVYHGEQFF.

This chain connects TRBV6-5 to TRBJ2-2; TRBD1 matches at 7 bases. V lost 6 bases, J lost 2 bases, and 6 bases stayed unmatched. The CDR3 extends over 15 amino acids. The germline V gene has CDR1 MNHEY and CDR2 SVGAGI. CDR3: CASSRGQVNTGELFF. The CDR3 DNA reads as TGTGCCAGCAGCCGCGGACAGGTTAACACCGGGGAGCTGTTTTTT.

The V call is TRBV18, the J call TRBJ1-5; D may be TRBD1 (6 bases). From germline, CDR1 is KGHSH and CDR2 LQKENI. Trimming pared 1 base from V and 7 bases from J, leaving 11 bases between. The CDR3 consists of 14 residues. CDR3 in amino acids: CASSPQGGTQPQHF. The CDR3 region has the DNA TGTGCCAGCTCACCACAAGGGGGAACGCAGCCCCAGCATTTT.

The DNA for the CDR3 is TGCGCCAGCAGCTTGGGAACAGGGTACGAGCAGTTCTTC. Translating gives CASSLGTGYEQFF. The chain has TRBV5-1 and TRBJ2-1, with D possibly matching TRBD1 (6 bases). Per the germline V gene, CDR1 is SGHRS and CDR2 is YFSETQ. Trimming removed 0 bases from V and 10 bases from J, with 11 bases in between. The CDR3 has 13 residues.

This clone was observed a single time. V gene TRBV6-1 combines with J gene TRBJ1-4, with 12 bases lining up with TRBD1. Germline V gene lookup returns CDR1 MNHNS and CDR2 SASEGT. This CDR3 region has 13 residues. The V gene end was trimmed by 8 bases and the J gene end by 7 bases; junction bases not matched to a gene: 2. The CDR3 protein is CASGDRGPEKLFF. In nucleotides, the CDR3 is TGTGCCAGCGGGGACAGGGGGCCTGAAAAACTGTTTTTT.

This clone was picked up one time. V usage is TRBV27 and J usage is TRBJ2-7, with 12 bases aligning to TRBD1. CDR3 size: 14 residues. The V and J ends lost 7 bases and 5 bases, in that order; junction bases with no gene match: 6. Germline V gives CDR1 MNHEY, CDR2 SMNVEV (reference sequence). CDR3 DNA: TGTGCCAGCAAACCGGGACAGGGGGCCCACGAGCAGTACTTC. It specifies CASKPGQGAHEQYF.

This chain links TRBV6-5 with TRBJ1-1, with 7 bases lining up with TRBD1. Germline CDR1 is MNHEY and CDR2 is SVGAGI. The CDR3 loop spans 14 amino acids. V dropped 6 bases and J dropped 0; count of bases not matched to a gene: 4. For the CDR3, the DNA is TGTGCCAGCAGGACAGGGATTCTGAACACTGAAGCTTTCTTT. Protein product: CASRTGILNTEAFF.